This T cell receptor (beta chain) is from a study of blood T cell repertoires in COVID-19. Sequencing was performed with immunoSEQ multiplex PCR; in TCRdb, only in-frame clones are kept and a portion is missing. The profile shows 210,000 or so clones, around 86% of them singletons. Germline CDR1 reads DFQATT; CDR2 reads SNEGSKA (reference sequence). This CDR3 has 14 residues. The ends were cut back, 3 bases at V and 4 bases at J, with 16 bases in the middle. The source of this sequence is a woman aged 45-59 years with acute COVID-19. V usage is TRBV20-1 and J usage is TRBJ2-7; D perhaps matches TRBD1 (6 bases). Sequencing was done on a sample of PBMCs or T cells enriched from blood (not recorded which). CDR3: CSASRGGGVYEQYF. The CDR3 DNA reads TGCAGTGCTAGTAGAGGTGGGGGCGTTTACGAGCAGTACTTC.